This is a list of T cell receptor beta chains from one sample in a study of post-analysis software for immune sequencing data. TCRdb re-called the PCR reads with MiXCR, one entry per CDR3 protein. The sample contains some 690,000 distinct CDR3 sequences, 25% to 30% of which appear only once. The sample taken for sequencing was blood. These TCRs come from a girl between 5 and 17 years old with multiple sclerosis. Both conserved end residues are trimmed from each CDR3. A D gene is named only where the DNA matches it firmly. Expanded clones are given a class, and other clones once, few, many or no size at all.

d_gene: NA
abundance: NA
len: 12
v_gene: TRBV7-8
CDR3aa: ASSLADASYGYT

d_gene: NA
abundance: many
len: 13
v_gene: TRBV29-1
CDR3aa: SAKDTQLPYNEQF

d_gene: TRBD2
abundance: many
len: 12
v_gene: TRBV20-1
CDR3aa: SARGTSGRYEQY

d_gene: NA
abundance: few
len: 13
v_gene: TRBV5-1
CDR3aa: ASSYADTKQETQY

d_gene: TRBD2
abundance: NA
len: 13
v_gene: TRBV5-1
CDR3aa: ASLLGTSGTDTQY

d_gene: TRBD1
abundance: NA
len: 12
v_gene: TRBV20-1
CDR3aa: SARDSAGGEKLF

d_gene: NA
abundance: many
len: 13
v_gene: TRBV7-2
CDR3aa: ASSPQSTRKETQY

d_gene: TRBD2
abundance: NA
len: 17
v_gene: TRBV5-1
CDR3aa: ASSFRSLAGPSNTGELF

d_gene: NA
abundance: few
len: 13
v_gene: TRBV3-1
CDR3aa: ASSQGPGGNTEAF

d_gene: TRBD2
abundance: NA
len: 14
v_gene: TRBV6-5
CDR3aa: ASRPTGTSVRQTQY

d_gene: NA
abundance: few
len: 13
v_gene: TRBV10-2
CDR3aa: ASRGPERSQETQY

d_gene: NA
abundance: few
len: 11
v_gene: TRBV2
CDR3aa: ASSDWGWYGYT

d_gene: NA
abundance: few
len: 12
v_gene: TRBV7-2
CDR3aa: ASSPGLFYNEQF

d_gene: NA
abundance: few
len: 10
v_gene: TRBV20-1
CDR3aa: SHSVAPYEQY

d_gene: TRBD1
abundance: once
len: 11
v_gene: TRBV20-1
CDR3aa: SAGQGKDQPQH

d_gene: NA
abundance: NA
len: 13
v_gene: TRBV27
CDR3aa: ASSPTGSRNEKLF

d_gene: NA
abundance: NA
len: 13
v_gene: TRBV15
CDR3aa: ATGSARVANEKLF

d_gene: TRBD1
abundance: few
len: 11
v_gene: TRBV24-1
CDR3aa: ATSDRGPHEQF

d_gene: NA
abundance: NA
len: 12
v_gene: TRBV7-9
CDR3aa: ASSSKEGWTEAF

d_gene: NA
abundance: few
len: 13
v_gene: TRBV9
CDR3aa: ASNEGFRSYNEQF

d_gene: TRBD2
abundance: few
len: 13
v_gene: TRBV6-5
CDR3aa: ASRYAQRGYNEQF

d_gene: NA
abundance: once
len: 11
v_gene: TRBV7-3
CDR3aa: ASSLHRTDGYT

d_gene: NA
abundance: NA
len: 12
v_gene: TRBV29-1
CDR3aa: SATFHLMNTEAF

d_gene: NA
abundance: NA
len: 14
v_gene: TRBV5-5
CDR3aa: ASSPTTGSFDYGYT

d_gene: NA
abundance: NA
len: 12
v_gene: TRBV20-1
CDR3aa: SAKAGTRFLSQH

d_gene: TRBD2
abundance: NA
len: 13
v_gene: TRBV3-1
CDR3aa: ASRREQRDTDTQY

d_gene: NA
abundance: NA
len: 15
v_gene: TRBV5-1
CDR3aa: ASSLRALGEIYNEQF

d_gene: TRBD2
abundance: few
len: 16
v_gene: TRBV28
CDR3aa: ASRLNPGLAGNPYEQY

d_gene: NA
abundance: NA
len: 12
v_gene: TRBV20-1
CDR3aa: SARVAGENTEAF

d_gene: TRBD1
abundance: many
len: 12
v_gene: TRBV9
CDR3aa: ASSEQGAQETQY

d_gene: TRBD2
abundance: NA
len: 11
v_gene: TRBV18
CDR3aa: ASSPKAGGREF

d_gene: TRBD2
abundance: NA
len: 13
v_gene: TRBV27
CDR3aa: ASSLWLAGHNEQF

d_gene: TRBD1
abundance: NA
len: 13
v_gene: TRBV4-1
CDR3aa: ASSQVDRGPYTIY

d_gene: NA
abundance: NA
len: 13
v_gene: TRBV4-3
CDR3aa: ASSETRGSYNEQF

d_gene: NA
abundance: NA
len: 13
v_gene: TRBV29-1
CDR3aa: SVEDQGRSYNEQY

d_gene: NA
abundance: NA
len: 13
v_gene: TRBV7-2
CDR3aa: ASSPTPGLQETQY

d_gene: TRBD2
abundance: NA
len: 12
v_gene: TRBV27
CDR3aa: ASSPGLAGEGQY

d_gene: NA
abundance: NA
len: 12
v_gene: TRBV12-3/TRBV12-4
CDR3aa: ASSPRTTNEKLF

d_gene: NA
abundance: NA
len: 12
v_gene: TRBV20-1
CDR3aa: SARDWGAGYGYT

d_gene: NA
abundance: NA
len: 11
v_gene: TRBV9
CDR3aa: ASSPVGANEQF